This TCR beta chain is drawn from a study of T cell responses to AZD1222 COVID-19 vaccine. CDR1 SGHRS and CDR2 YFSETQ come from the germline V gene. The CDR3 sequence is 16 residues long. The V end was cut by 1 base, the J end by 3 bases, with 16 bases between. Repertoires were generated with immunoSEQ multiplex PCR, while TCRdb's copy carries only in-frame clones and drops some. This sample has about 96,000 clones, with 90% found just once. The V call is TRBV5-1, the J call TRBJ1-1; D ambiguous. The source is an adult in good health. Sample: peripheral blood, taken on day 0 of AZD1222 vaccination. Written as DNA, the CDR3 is TGCGCCAGCAGCTTGAGTTGGCGGGATGGTGACACTGAAGCTTTCTTT. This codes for CASSLSWRDGDTEAFF.